The T cell receptor beta chain under discussion was sequenced for a study of response to subunit inactivated influenza vaccine. V shed 0 bases and J shed 6 bases, with 5 bases lying between them. The CDR3 consists of 12 residues. CDR1 is MGHRA, CDR2 YSYEKL, per germline. A word on this clonotype: Its antigen is undetermined.

Points from the study as a whole: The authors suggested that every seasonal influenza vaccination recruits few new T cells.

TCRdb independently ran MiXCR on the RT-PCR reads; one entry per CDR3 protein. The sample lists about 520,000 distinct CDR3 sequences, around 25% occurring once. The source of this sequence is a man in his fifties who received an inactivated influenza vaccine. The sample in question was CD4+ T cells sorted from PBMCs, obtained approximately 5 days after vaccination. The J gene is TRBJ1-2, the V gene TRBV4-1; D not certain. CDR3 protein: CASSQDPHGYTF. CDR3 in DNA: TGCGCCAGCAGCCAAGATCCACATGGCTACACCTTC.